The entry that follows covers one T cell receptor beta chain sequence. As yet, its antigen is unknown. 13 Jbeta primers and 60 Vbeta primers were used for the PCR. Sequencing used immunoSEQ multiplex PCR; TCRdb keeps in-frame clones, though not all of them. The sample consists of about 89,000 clones, roughly four fifths of them appearing once. The data stem from a study of cytomegalovirus exposure and HLA in healthy donors. Study results and caveats: The records held CMV serostatus as the only immune exposure information. Presence/absence analyses supposed approximately even sequencing depth among donors. At a 0.05 false discovery rate, a later analysis found 18,000 or so TCR beta sequences to be associated with HLA alleles.

Trimming took off 1 base at V and 2 bases at J, with 8 bases between the two ends. This CDR3 comprises 14 residues. In germline, CDR1 is SNHLY, CDR2 FYNNEI. The receptor was isolated from a female donor in good health and CMV-seropositive. The rearrangement joins TRBV2 to TRBJ2-5, with D unclear. Sequencing was performed on PBMCs. In DNA form, the CDR3 reads TGTGCCAGCAGTGAAGGGCGGAGTCAAGAGACCCAGTACTTC. Its protein is CASSEGRSQETQYF.